This is a list of T cell receptor beta chains from one sample in a study of cytomegalovirus exposure and HLA in healthy donors. Here immunoSEQ multiplex PCR was the method, and the copy in TCRdb shows in-frame clones only, minus some. Among about 160,000 clones listed, around four fifths were seen once. The sample was PBMCs. Every receptor here comes from a woman younger than 30 in good health and CMV-seronegative. Both conserved end residues are part of each CDR3. Each record gives: CDR3 DNA, CDR3 protein, D gene, J gene, clone size, V gene. A D gene is named only where the DNA matches it firmly. Clone size is stated in some rows and not others, as once, few, many or a class when expanded.

CDR3 DNA: TGCGCCAGCAGCCAAGAAGGGACAGGGCCGTATCAGCCCCAGCATTTT; CDR3 protein: CASSQEGTGPYQPQHF; D gene: TRBD1; J gene: TRBJ1-5; clone size: NA; V gene: TRBV4-1
CDR3 DNA: TGTGCCAGCAGGGGGGGGCCTGGCGAGCAGTACTTC; CDR3 protein: CASRGGPGEQYF; D gene: NA; J gene: TRBJ2-7; clone size: NA; V gene: TRBV13
CDR3 DNA: TGTGCCTGGAGTGGGGGGGGTGGAAACACCATATATTTT; CDR3 protein: CAWSGGGGNTIYF; D gene: NA; J gene: TRBJ1-3; clone size: NA; V gene: TRBV19
CDR3 DNA: TGTGCCACTTCGACTAGCGGGAGGAATGAGCAGTTCTTC; CDR3 protein: CATSTSGRNEQFF; D gene: TRBD2; J gene: TRBJ2-1; clone size: NA; V gene: TRBV19
CDR3 DNA: TGTGCCAGCAGCCCACCCGACAGGGGCCACTACGAGCAGTACTTC; CDR3 protein: CASSPPDRGHYEQYF; D gene: TRBD1; J gene: TRBJ2-7; clone size: NA; V gene: TRBV7-9
CDR3 DNA: TGTGCCAGCAGCTTAGGGGCCGCGGGACATGGCTACACCTTC; CDR3 protein: CASSLGAAGHGYTF; D gene: NA; J gene: TRBJ1-2; clone size: NA; V gene: TRBV7-8
CDR3 DNA: TGTGCCAGCAGCTTAGGGCACTCTGGAAACACCATATATTTT; CDR3 protein: CASSLGHSGNTIYF; D gene: NA; J gene: TRBJ1-3; clone size: NA; V gene: TRBV11-2
CDR3 DNA: TGTGCCAGCAGAAGGACCACCGACAGGTCAGAGACGGACGAGCAGTACTTC; CDR3 protein: CASRRTTDRSETDEQYF; D gene: NA; J gene: TRBJ2-7; clone size: NA; V gene: TRBV27
CDR3 DNA: TGTGCCAGTAGAACGACAGGGGGAGGGACCACTGAAGCTTTCTTT; CDR3 protein: CASRTTGGGTTEAFF; D gene: TRBD1; J gene: TRBJ1-1; clone size: NA; V gene: TRBV19
CDR3 DNA: TGTGCCAGCAGCGCGGGACAGGGCGAGGCCCAGTACTTC; CDR3 protein: CASSAGQGEAQYF; D gene: TRBD1; J gene: TRBJ2-5; clone size: NA; V gene: TRBV9
CDR3 DNA: TGTTCCAGCAGCCAACAGGTTAACCATGGCTACACCTTC; CDR3 protein: CSSSQQVNHGYTF; D gene: NA; J gene: TRBJ1-2; clone size: NA; V gene: TRBV7-9
CDR3 DNA: TGCGCCAGCAGCGCCCGACCGATTTGGAGGGACACTGAAGCTTTCTTT; CDR3 protein: CASSARPIWRDTEAFF; D gene: NA; J gene: TRBJ1-1; clone size: NA; V gene: TRBV5-1
CDR3 DNA: TGTGCCAGCAGCTCCAGGGTGGCAGGGGTACATTCACCCCTCCACTTT; CDR3 protein: CASSSRVAGVHSPLHF; D gene: NA; J gene: TRBJ1-6; clone size: NA; V gene: TRBV11-2
CDR3 DNA: TGTGCCAGCAGTGATGGACTAGCGGGAGTCTCTGGGGCCAACGTCCTGACTTTC; CDR3 protein: CASSDGLAGVSGANVLTF; D gene: TRBD2; J gene: TRBJ2-6; clone size: few; V gene: TRBV6-1
CDR3 DNA: TGTGCTAGTGGGCTGACAGGGTTCTTCGGCACAGATACGCAGTATTTT; CDR3 protein: CASGLTGFFGTDTQYF; D gene: TRBD1; J gene: TRBJ2-3; clone size: NA; V gene: TRBV12-5
CDR3 DNA: TGCGCCAGCAGCTTGGGGGCGAGACAGGGGGCCTACGAGCAGTACTTC; CDR3 protein: CASSLGARQGAYEQYF; D gene: TRBD1; J gene: TRBJ2-7; clone size: NA; V gene: TRBV5-1
CDR3 DNA: TGTGCCAGCAGCTTGTATCTGTCGGGGGGCCGCTACAATGAGCAGTTCTTC; CDR3 protein: CASSLYLSGGRYNEQFF; D gene: NA; J gene: TRBJ2-1; clone size: NA; V gene: TRBV5-6
CDR3 DNA: TGTGCCAGCTCAAGTCGACAGGCTCTGAACACTGAAGCTTTCTTT; CDR3 protein: CASSSRQALNTEAFF; D gene: NA; J gene: TRBJ1-1; clone size: NA; V gene: TRBV18
CDR3 DNA: TGCGCCAGCAGCTCCAGTGGTGGTGAAAAACTGTTTTTT; CDR3 protein: CASSSSGGEKLFF; D gene: NA; J gene: TRBJ1-4; clone size: NA; V gene: TRBV5-1
CDR3 DNA: TGCGCCAGCAGCTGGGGGACTGCGGGGGAGTACTCTGGAAACACCATATATTTT; CDR3 protein: CASSWGTAGEYSGNTIYF; D gene: NA; J gene: TRBJ1-3; clone size: NA; V gene: TRBV5-1
CDR3 DNA: TGTGCTAGCAGCCTAGGACAGATGGAGACCCAGTACTTC; CDR3 protein: CASSLGQMETQYF; D gene: NA; J gene: TRBJ2-5; clone size: NA; V gene: TRBV7-7
CDR3 DNA: TGTGCCAGCAGCCTAGTTGGGGGAGGGGAGGTCGGCTCCTACAATGAGCAGTTCTTC; CDR3 protein: CASSLVGGGEVGSYNEQFF; D gene: TRBD2; J gene: TRBJ2-1; clone size: NA; V gene: TRBV4-2
CDR3 DNA: TGTGCCTGGAGTTCCCCCCCGGGACAGAATATCTATGGCTACACCTTC; CDR3 protein: CAWSSPPGQNIYGYTF; D gene: TRBD1; J gene: TRBJ1-2; clone size: few; V gene: TRBV30
CDR3 DNA: TGTGCCATCACTATGAGCCTCTCTGGAAACACCATATATTTT; CDR3 protein: CAITMSLSGNTIYF; D gene: NA; J gene: TRBJ1-3; clone size: NA; V gene: TRBV10-3
CDR3 DNA: TGTGCCAGCAGCTTCACTAGGATCGAGCAGTTCTTC; CDR3 protein: CASSFTRIEQFF; D gene: NA; J gene: TRBJ2-1; clone size: NA; V gene: TRBV13
CDR3 DNA: TGTGCCAGCGGATGGATCAGAAGTAGCGGCAAGTACAATGAGCAGTTCTTC; CDR3 protein: CASGWIRSSGKYNEQFF; D gene: NA; J gene: TRBJ2-1; clone size: NA; V gene: TRBV2
CDR3 DNA: TGTGCCAGCACCCGTCAGGGGCGGATCAATCAGCCCCAGCATTTT; CDR3 protein: CASTRQGRINQPQHF; D gene: NA; J gene: TRBJ1-5; clone size: NA; V gene: TRBV2
CDR3 DNA: TGTGCCAGCAGGGGCGGCAGGGGACGCAATCAGCCCCAGCATTTT; CDR3 protein: CASRGGRGRNQPQHF; D gene: NA; J gene: TRBJ1-5; clone size: NA; V gene: TRBV28
CDR3 DNA: TGTGCCAGCAGCTTAAATTTCTCCCCGTACAATGAGCAGTTCTTC; CDR3 protein: CASSLNFSPYNEQFF; D gene: NA; J gene: TRBJ2-1; clone size: NA; V gene: TRBV7-9
CDR3 DNA: TGTGCCAGTAGTACCGGCGACAGACCAAACACTGAAGCTTTCTTT; CDR3 protein: CASSTGDRPNTEAFF; D gene: NA; J gene: TRBJ1-1; clone size: NA; V gene: TRBV19
CDR3 DNA: TGTGCCAGCAGAGAGGGACAGGGGAACTCTGAAGCTTTCTTT; CDR3 protein: CASREGQGNSEAFF; D gene: TRBD1; J gene: TRBJ1-1; clone size: NA; V gene: TRBV2
CDR3 DNA: TGCAGCGTTGAAAAGGGGACAGATGAGCAGTTCTTC; CDR3 protein: CSVEKGTDEQFF; D gene: TRBD1; J gene: TRBJ2-1; clone size: NA; V gene: TRBV29-1
CDR3 DNA: TGTGCCAGCAGATCAGCAGGGGGTCGAGACGAGCAGTACTTC; CDR3 protein: CASRSAGGRDEQYF; D gene: TRBD1; J gene: TRBJ2-7; clone size: NA; V gene: TRBV27
CDR3 DNA: TGTGCCAGTAGGTACAGGGGGGGCATGAACACTGAAGCTTTCTTT; CDR3 protein: CASRYRGGMNTEAFF; D gene: TRBD1; J gene: TRBJ1-1; clone size: NA; V gene: TRBV19
CDR3 DNA: TGTGCCAGTAGCCCAACCCGGACAAACCCCAAGACCCAGTACTTC; CDR3 protein: CASSPTRTNPKTQYF; D gene: NA; J gene: TRBJ2-5; clone size: NA; V gene: TRBV19
CDR3 DNA: TGTGCCAGCAGGCGGCCGGGAACCTACGAGCAGTACTTC; CDR3 protein: CASRRPGTYEQYF; D gene: NA; J gene: TRBJ2-7; clone size: NA; V gene: TRBV5-4
CDR3 DNA: TGTGCCAGCAGTTTAGGGGGGAGTGGGATGAACACTGAAGCTTTCTTT; CDR3 protein: CASSLGGSGMNTEAFF; D gene: NA; J gene: TRBJ1-1; clone size: NA; V gene: TRBV27
CDR3 DNA: TGTGCCAGCAGCTTAGACAGTACTAACTATGGCTACACCTTC; CDR3 protein: CASSLDSTNYGYTF; D gene: NA; J gene: TRBJ1-2; clone size: once; V gene: TRBV7-8
CDR3 DNA: TGTGCCAGCAGCGACGGGACAGGGGTTTCCAATGAGCAGTTCTTC; CDR3 protein: CASSDGTGVSNEQFF; D gene: TRBD1; J gene: TRBJ2-1; clone size: NA; V gene: TRBV13
CDR3 DNA: TGTGCCACCAGCAGAGGGACAGGCGAAGAGCAGTACTTC; CDR3 protein: CATSRGTGEEQYF; D gene: TRBD1; J gene: TRBJ2-7; clone size: NA; V gene: TRBV15
CDR3 DNA: TGTGCCAGCAGCCCCGTTGTCCGCTCTGGGGCCAACGTCCTGACTTTC; CDR3 protein: CASSPVVRSGANVLTF; D gene: NA; J gene: TRBJ2-6; clone size: NA; V gene: TRBV7-9
CDR3 DNA: TGCGCCAGCAGCCTGAGGGGGCGCAATGAGCAGTTCTTC; CDR3 protein: CASSLRGRNEQFF; D gene: TRBD1; J gene: TRBJ2-1; clone size: NA; V gene: TRBV5-1
CDR3 DNA: TGTGCCAGCACTATGGGACAGCAACGAGGCTCTGGAAACACCATATATTTT; CDR3 protein: CASTMGQQRGSGNTIYF; D gene: TRBD1; J gene: TRBJ1-3; clone size: NA; V gene: TRBV28
CDR3 DNA: TGTGCCAGCAGCGTAGACTGGACAGACAATCAGCCCCAGCATTTT; CDR3 protein: CASSVDWTDNQPQHF; D gene: NA; J gene: TRBJ1-5; clone size: NA; V gene: TRBV9
CDR3 DNA: TGTGCCAGCAGCTTAGTACAGGAAGAGACCCAGTACTTC; CDR3 protein: CASSLVQEETQYF; D gene: NA; J gene: TRBJ2-5; clone size: NA; V gene: TRBV7-9
CDR3 DNA: TGTGCCAGTAGGAGACAGGGTGTCGAAAAACTGTTTTTT; CDR3 protein: CASRRQGVEKLFF; D gene: TRBD1; J gene: TRBJ1-4; clone size: few; V gene: TRBV19
CDR3 DNA: TGTGCCAGCAGCCCCCAGGGGGTAGGGACTGAAGCTTTCTTT; CDR3 protein: CASSPQGVGTEAFF; D gene: TRBD1; J gene: TRBJ1-1; clone size: NA; V gene: TRBV6-6
CDR3 DNA: TGTGCCAGCACCGGAAGCGGGGGGAATTGGTCACCCCTCCACTTT; CDR3 protein: CASTGSGGNWSPLHF; D gene: NA; J gene: TRBJ1-6; clone size: NA; V gene: TRBV25-1
CDR3 DNA: TGTGCCAGCAGTGAAAGCGGGAGCTACGAGCAGTACTTC; CDR3 protein: CASSESGSYEQYF; D gene: TRBD2; J gene: TRBJ2-7; clone size: NA; V gene: TRBV25-1
CDR3 DNA: TGTGCCAGCAGCCCCGCGTCGACAGTTAACTATGGCTACACCTTC; CDR3 protein: CASSPASTVNYGYTF; D gene: NA; J gene: TRBJ1-2; clone size: NA; V gene: TRBV14
CDR3 DNA: TGTGCCAGCAGACAGAATCAGGGGGTGGGCGGCTACACCTTC; CDR3 protein: CASRQNQGVGGYTF; D gene: TRBD1; J gene: TRBJ1-2; clone size: NA; V gene: TRBV9
CDR3 DNA: TGTGCCAGCAGCTTGTCCAGGGGACCAAGTCTCTACGAGCAGTACTTC; CDR3 protein: CASSLSRGPSLYEQYF; D gene: NA; J gene: TRBJ2-7; clone size: few; V gene: TRBV7-9